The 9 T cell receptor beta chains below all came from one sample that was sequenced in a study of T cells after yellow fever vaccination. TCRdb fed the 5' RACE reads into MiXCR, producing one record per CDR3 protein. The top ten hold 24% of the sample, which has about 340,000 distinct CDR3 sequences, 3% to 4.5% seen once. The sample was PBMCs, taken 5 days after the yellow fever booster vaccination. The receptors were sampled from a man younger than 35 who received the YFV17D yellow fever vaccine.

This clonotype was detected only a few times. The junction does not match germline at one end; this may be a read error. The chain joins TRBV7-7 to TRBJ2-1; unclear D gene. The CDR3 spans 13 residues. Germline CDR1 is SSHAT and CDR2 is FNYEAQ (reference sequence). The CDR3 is CASSFSEDNEQFF. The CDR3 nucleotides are TGTGCTAGCAGCTTTTCAGAAGACAATGAGCAGTTCTTC.

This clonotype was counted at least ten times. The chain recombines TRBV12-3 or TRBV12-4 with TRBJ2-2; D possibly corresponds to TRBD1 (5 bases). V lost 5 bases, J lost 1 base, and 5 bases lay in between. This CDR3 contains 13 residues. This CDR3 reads CASSTGNTGELFF. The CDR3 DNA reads TGTGCCAGCAGTACAGGGAACACCGGGGAGCTGTTTTTT.

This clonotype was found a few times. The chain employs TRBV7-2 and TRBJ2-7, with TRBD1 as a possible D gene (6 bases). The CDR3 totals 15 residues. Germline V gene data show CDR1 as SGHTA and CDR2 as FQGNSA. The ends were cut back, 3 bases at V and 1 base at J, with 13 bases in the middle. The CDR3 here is CASSFESGASYEQYF. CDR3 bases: TGTGCCAGCAGCTTTGAGTCAGGGGCGTCCTACGAGCAGTACTTC.

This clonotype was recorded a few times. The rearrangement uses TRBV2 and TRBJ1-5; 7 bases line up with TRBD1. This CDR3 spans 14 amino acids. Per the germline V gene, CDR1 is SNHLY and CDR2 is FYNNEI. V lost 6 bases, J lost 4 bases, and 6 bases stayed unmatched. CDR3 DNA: TGTGCCAGCAGCGGGACAGACTTTAATCAGCCCCAGCATTTT. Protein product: CASSGTDFNQPQHF.

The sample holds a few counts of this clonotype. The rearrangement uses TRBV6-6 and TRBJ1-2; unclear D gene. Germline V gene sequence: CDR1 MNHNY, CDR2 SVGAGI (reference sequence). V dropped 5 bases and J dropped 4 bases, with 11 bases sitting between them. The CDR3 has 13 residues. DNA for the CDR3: TGTGCCAGCAGTCCCCGGGGATTCTATGGCTACACCTTC. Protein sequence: CASSPRGFYGYTF.

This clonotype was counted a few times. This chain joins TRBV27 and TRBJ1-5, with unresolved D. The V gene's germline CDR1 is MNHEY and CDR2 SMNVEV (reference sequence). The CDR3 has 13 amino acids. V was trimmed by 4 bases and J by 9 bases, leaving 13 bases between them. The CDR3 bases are TGTGCCAGCAGTTCTCCCCAGTCCGGGCCCCAGCATTTT. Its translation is CASSSPQSGPQHF.

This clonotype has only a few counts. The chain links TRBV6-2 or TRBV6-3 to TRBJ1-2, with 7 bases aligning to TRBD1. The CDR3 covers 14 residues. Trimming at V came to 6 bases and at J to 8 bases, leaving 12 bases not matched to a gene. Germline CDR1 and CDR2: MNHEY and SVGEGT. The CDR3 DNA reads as TGTGCCAGCAGACTACAGGGGCCGACCTGGGGCTACACCTTC. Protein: CASRLQGPTWGYTF.

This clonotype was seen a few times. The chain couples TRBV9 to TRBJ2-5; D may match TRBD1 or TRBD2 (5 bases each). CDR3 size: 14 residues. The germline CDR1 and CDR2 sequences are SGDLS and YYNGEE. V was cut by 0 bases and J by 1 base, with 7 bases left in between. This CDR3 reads CASSVAGTQETQYF. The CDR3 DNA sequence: TGTGCCAGCAGCGTAGCAGGGACCCAAGAGACCCAGTACTTC. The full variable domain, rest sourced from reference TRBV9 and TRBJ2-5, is DSGVTQTPKHLITATGQRVTLRCSPRSGDLSVYWYQQSLDQGLQFLIQYYNGEERAKGNILERFSAQQFPDLHSELNLSSLELGDSALYFCASSVAGTQETQYFGPGTRLLVL.

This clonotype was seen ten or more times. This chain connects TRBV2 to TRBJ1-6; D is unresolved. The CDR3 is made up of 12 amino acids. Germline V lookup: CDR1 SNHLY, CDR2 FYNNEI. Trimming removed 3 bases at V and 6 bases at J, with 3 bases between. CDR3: CASSEVNSPLHF. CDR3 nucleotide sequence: TGTGCCAGCAGTGAGGTTAATTCACCCCTCCACTTT.